Below, 22 T cell receptor beta chains from the same sample are listed, as sequenced in a study of blood T cell repertoires in COVID-19. Assay: immunoSEQ multiplex PCR; the TCRdb copy retains only in-frame clones and omits some. The sample includes hundreds of thousands of clones, 87% of them seen just once. Sequencing was carried out using PBMCs or T cells enriched from blood (not recorded which). The receptor set was obtained from a woman under 30 who had recovered from COVID-19.

The chain uses TRBV19 and TRBJ1-4, with 9 bases identical to TRBD1. The CDR3 is made up of 16 amino acids. J gave up 10 bases and V 6 bases, and 15 bases lay outside the gene matches. Germline loops: CDR1 LNHDA, CDR2 SQIVND (reference sequence). The CDR3 protein is CASSHPPGQGGRKLFF. CDR3 DNA sequence: TGTGCCAGTAGCCACCCCCCGGGACAGGGCGGGAGAAAACTGTTTTTT.

This CDR3 is CASSTSLLDEQYF. As DNA, the CDR3 is TGTGCCAGTAGTACCTCCTTACTGGACGAGCAGTACTTC. This chain connects TRBV19 to TRBJ2-7, with D uncertain. The CDR3 loop spans 13 amino acids. The V end lost 4 bases, the J end lost 5 bases, and 12 bases lay between the germline ends. Germline lookup yields CDR1 LNHDA and CDR2 SQIVND (reference sequence).

The chain combines TRBV28 with TRBJ1-3; unclear D gene. Germline CDR1 is MDHEN and CDR2 is SYDVKM. The ends were cut back, 4 bases at V and 7 bases at J, with 11 bases in the middle. The CDR3 runs 13 residues. The CDR3 DNA reads as TGTGCCAGCAGTTCCCTAATCGCCAACACCATATATTTT. Translated: CASSSLIANTIYF.

This clone was detected a few times. The chain uses TRBV5-4 and TRBJ2-1; perhaps TRBD2 as D (5 bases). Germline values: CDR1 SGHNT, CDR2 YYREEE (reference sequence). Trimming left V 4 bases short and J 8 bases short, with 7 bases between. This CDR3 has 11 amino acids. CDR3 sequence: CASSPGYEQFF. The CDR3 DNA sequence: TGTGCCAGCAGCCCGGGGTATGAGCAGTTCTTC.

This clone was counted a few times. V gene TRBV19 combines with J gene TRBJ2-1; 8 bases agree with TRBD2. The germline CDR1 and CDR2 sequences are LNHDA and SQIVND (reference sequence). The CDR3 totals 17 residues. J lost 5 bases, V lost 5 bases, and 14 bases had no gene match. The CDR3, as DNA: TGTGCCAGTAGTGTTCCCTCCGGACTAGCCGGAAACAATGAGCAGTTCTTC. Amino acid sequence: CASSVPSGLAGNNEQFF.

This chain uses TRBV19 with TRBJ2-6; the match to TRBD1 covers 11 bases. The CDR3 length is 17 residues. Trimming removed 8 bases from V and 2 bases from J; junction bases left unmatched: 8. In germline, CDR1 is LNHDA, CDR2 SQIVND (reference sequence). This chain's CDR3 is CASRPRTGGTGANVLTF. CDR3 sequence (DNA): TGTGCCAGTCGTCCAAGGACAGGGGGCACTGGGGCCAACGTCCTGACTTTC.

The genes are TRBV7-6 and TRBJ1-3; no reliable D call. Germline V gene sequence: CDR1 SGHVS, CDR2 FNYEAQ. The V and J ends lost 0 bases and 0 bases respectively, with 9 bases between them. The CDR3 loop spans 16 amino acids. The DNA for the CDR3 is TGTGCCAGCAGCTTAGCCCTGCGCAACTCTGGAAACACCATATATTTT. This sequence encodes CASSLALRNSGNTIYF.

This clone was counted between two and nine times. The rearrangement joins TRBV5-6 to TRBJ1-6; TRBD1 might be the D (6 bases). Trimming took 4 bases from V and 7 from J, leaving 21 bases between them. The CDR3 covers 17 residues. Germline CDR1 is SGHDT and CDR2 is YYEEEE. Written as DNA, the CDR3 is TGTGCCAGCAGCGCTGTCCGGGACAAGGGGTGGAATTCACCCCTCCACTTT. Protein sequence: CASSAVRDKGWNSPLHF.

For the CDR3, the DNA is TGTGCCACCAGCAGGAGACAGGGTTACTCCTACGAGCAGTACTTC. Translation gives CATSRRQGYSYEQYF. The chain recombines TRBV15 with TRBJ2-7; TRBD1 matches at 7 bases. The CDR3 runs 15 residues. Germline V gene sequence: CDR1 LNHNV, CDR2 YYDKDF (reference sequence). V shed 3 bases, J shed 0 bases, and the junction held 5 bases outside the gene matches.

The chain carries TRBV5-1 and TRBJ2-1; TRBD2 is a possible D gene (6 bases). CDR3 length equals 15 residues. Germline V gene lookup returns CDR1 SGHRS and CDR2 YFSETQ. V was shortened by 0 bases and J by 1 base, with 8 bases between the two germline ends. The CDR3: CASSLGAGSYNEQFF. CDR3 sequence (DNA): TGCGCCAGCAGCTTGGGGGCGGGGTCCTACAATGAGCAGTTCTTC. The full variable domain, rest sourced from reference TRBV5-1 and TRBJ2-1, is KAGVTQTPRYLIKTRGQQVTLSCSPISGHRSVSWYQQTPGQGLQFLFEYFSETQRNKGNFPGRFSGRQFSNSRSEMNVSTLELGDSALYLCASSLGAGSYNEQFFGPGTRLTVL.

The chain links TRBV28 to TRBJ1-2; no definite D call. Germline V CDR1 and CDR2: MDHEN, SYDVKM. V gave up 2 bases and J gave up 2 bases, with 9 bases separating them. The CDR3 has 14 amino acids. The CDR3 loop is CASSLVGENYGYTF. CDR3 DNA: TGTGCCAGCAGTTTAGTCGGTGAGAACTATGGCTACACCTTC.

J is TRBJ2-3 and V is TRBV6-4; TRBD2 aligns across 10 bases. Germline loops: CDR1 MRHNA, CDR2 SNTAGT. This CDR3 is 16 amino acids long. J lost 3 bases, V lost 0 bases, and 3 bases had no gene match. As DNA, the CDR3 is TGTGCCAGCAGTGACTCTCCTAGCGGGAGAACAGATACGCAGTATTTT. Protein: CASSDSPSGRTDTQYF.

In the case of this clone: The CDR3 does not end in the conserved phenylalanine or tryptophan, so this is likely a read error. The DNA is omitted, as the CDR3 cannot be located on it reliably, and the CDR3 follows TCRdb's listing. CDR3 amino acids: CAIGGFDAVVL. The chain is built from TRBV10-3 and TRBJ1-1. Both ends counted, the CDR3 spans 11 residues. Germline assignment: CDR1 ENHRY and CDR2 SYGVKD.

This clone appeared once. The chain joins TRBV18 to TRBJ2-7; D may be TRBD2 (7 bases). Trimming pared 3 bases from V and 4 bases from J, leaving 10 bases between. Germline V gene lookup returns CDR1 KGHSH and CDR2 LQKENI. This CDR3 contains 13 residues. The CDR3 sequence: CASSPGGQYEQYF. CDR3 sequence (DNA): TGTGCCAGCTCACCGGGGGGGCAGTACGAGCAGTACTTC.

The V gene is TRBV7-8, the J gene TRBJ1-5, with 8 bases matching TRBD1. The CDR3 spans 15 residues. Germline CDR1 SGHVS, CDR2 FQNEAQ. V shed 2 bases and J 2 bases; nucleotides not matched to a gene: 2. CDR3 protein: CASSLWGQGNQPQHF. The CDR3 DNA reads as TGTGCCAGCAGCTTATGGGGACAGGGCAATCAGCCCCAGCATTTT.

The rearrangement uses TRBV4-3 and TRBJ1-2; 9 bases are shared with TRBD1. The ends lost 4 bases at V and 7 bases at J; junction bases unmatched: 16. Germline-derived CDR1 and CDR2 are LGHNA and YSLEER. The CDR3 consists of 17 residues. The CDR3 region has the DNA TGCGCCAGCAGCCTACAAGTGGGGGGACAGGGAGGTTTTGGCTACACCTTC. Translating gives CASSLQVGGQGGFGYTF.

This chain connects TRBV7-9 to TRBJ2-5; D possibly corresponds to TRBD2 (7 bases). Germline V lookup: CDR1 SEHNR, CDR2 FQNEAQ (reference sequence). This CDR3 is built from 17 residues. V lost 5 bases to trimming and J lost 2 bases, with 21 bases between them. In nucleotides, the CDR3 is TGTGCCAGCAGCCAGAGGGGGGTTACGGGACTACAAGAGACCCAGTACTTC. Translating gives CASSQRGVTGLQETQYF.

The V call is TRBV5-5, the J call TRBJ1-2, with D uncertain. CDR3 size: 13 residues. V shed 0 bases and J shed 7 bases, with 10 bases lying between them. Germline V gene data show CDR1 as SGHKS and CDR2 as YYEKEE (reference sequence). CDR3 amino acids: CASSLVGERGYTF. In DNA form, the CDR3 reads TGTGCCAGCAGCTTGGTCGGGGAACGTGGCTACACCTTC.

V gene TRBV21-1 combines with J gene TRBJ1-1; TRBD1, as called in the table, went unchecked against the DNA. TRBV21-1 is a pseudogene locus. The CDR3 runs 18 residues. The CDR3: CASSNVRDRELKRTEAFF. The CDR3 region has the DNA TGTGCCAGCAGCAATGTTCGGGACAGGGAATTAAAGAGGACTGAAGCTTTCTTT.

This chain links TRBV11-2 with TRBJ2-7; possibly TRBD2 for D (5 bases). The CDR3 is 14 amino acids. V was clipped by 5 bases and J by 3 bases, with 14 bases between them. Germline V CDR1 and CDR2: SGHAT, FQNNGV. The CDR3, as DNA: TGTGCCAGCAGCCTAGGGAGAGGCGTCTACGAGCAGTACTTC. It is translated as CASSLGRGVYEQYF.

The CDR3 loop reads CASSIDGTGDVNTIYF. For the CDR3, the DNA is TGTGCCAGTAGTATCGACGGGACAGGCGATGTAAACACCATATATTTT. The J gene is TRBJ1-3, the V gene TRBV19; 8 bases are a match to TRBD1. Trimming at V came to 3 bases and at J to 6 bases, leaving 10 bases not matched to a gene. The germline gives CDR1 LNHDA, CDR2 SQIVND (reference sequence). CDR3 length: 16 amino acids.

The CDR3 loop is CAWTPSQNIQYF. CDR3 sequence (DNA): TGTGCCTGGACCCCCTCCCAAAACATTCAGTACTTC. The rearrangement links TRBV30 to TRBJ2-4; D not certain. Germline CDR1 GTSNPN, CDR2 SVGIG (reference sequence). Trimming took off 4 bases at V and 5 bases at J, with 9 bases between the two ends. This CDR3 comprises 12 residues.